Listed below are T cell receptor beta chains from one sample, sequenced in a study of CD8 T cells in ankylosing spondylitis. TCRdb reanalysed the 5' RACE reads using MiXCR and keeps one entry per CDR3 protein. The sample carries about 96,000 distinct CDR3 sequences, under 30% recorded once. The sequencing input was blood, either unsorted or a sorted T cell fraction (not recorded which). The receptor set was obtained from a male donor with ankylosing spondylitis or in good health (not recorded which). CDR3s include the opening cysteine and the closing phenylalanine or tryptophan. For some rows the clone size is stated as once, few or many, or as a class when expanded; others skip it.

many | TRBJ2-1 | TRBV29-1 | CSVEDRERINEQFF
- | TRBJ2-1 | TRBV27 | CASRISGLAINNEQFF
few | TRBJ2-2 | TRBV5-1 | CASSSWADNTGELFF
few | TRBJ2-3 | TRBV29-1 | CSVKAGRGDLTDTQYF
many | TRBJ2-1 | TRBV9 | CASSSKTGDRRYNEQFF
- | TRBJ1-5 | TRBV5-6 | CASSKAGTVNQPQHF
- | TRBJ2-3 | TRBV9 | CASSVAVAGGTTDTQYF
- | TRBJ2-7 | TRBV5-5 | CASSQTSGSHEQYF
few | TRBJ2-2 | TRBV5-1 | CASRVERSNTGELFF
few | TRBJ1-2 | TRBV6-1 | CASSETTGGMDGYTF
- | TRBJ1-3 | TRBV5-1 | CASSLAGDSGNTIYF
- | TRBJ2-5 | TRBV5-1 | CASSPKLAELQETQYF
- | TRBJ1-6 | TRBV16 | CASSQLDTTPLHF
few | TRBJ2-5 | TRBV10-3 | CAIGEGGTGETQYF
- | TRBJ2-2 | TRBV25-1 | CASSDLHNTGELFF
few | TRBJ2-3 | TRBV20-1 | CSAIFSNRDTQYF
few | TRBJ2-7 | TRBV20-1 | CSVREPVGGEQYF
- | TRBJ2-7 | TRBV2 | CASSWDRGYEQYF
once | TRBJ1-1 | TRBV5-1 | CASSSKPDVAEAFF
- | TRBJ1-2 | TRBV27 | CASSLTGGINGYTF
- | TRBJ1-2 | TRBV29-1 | CSVDRGGYGYTF
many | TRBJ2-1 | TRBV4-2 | CASSQDRVNEQFF
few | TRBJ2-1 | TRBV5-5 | CASSPTPSNEQFF
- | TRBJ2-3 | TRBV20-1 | CSASGQVLTDTQYF
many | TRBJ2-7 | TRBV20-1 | CSATTSGTYEQYF
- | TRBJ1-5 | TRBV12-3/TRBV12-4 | CASSSRPQPQHF
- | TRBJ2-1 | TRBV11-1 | CASSLVSPWQAPPHNEQFF
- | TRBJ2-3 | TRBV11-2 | CASSKIRLSGWTSGSADTQYF
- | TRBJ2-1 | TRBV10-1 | CASSDSGTGAFNEQFF
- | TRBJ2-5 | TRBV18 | CASSPLRDYQETQYF
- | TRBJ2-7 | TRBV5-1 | CASSLKNGPYEQYF
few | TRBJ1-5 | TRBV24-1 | CATSDSTGGMRPQHF
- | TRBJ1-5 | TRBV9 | CASSGAVNQPQHF
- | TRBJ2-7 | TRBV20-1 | CSALTSGRARYEQYF
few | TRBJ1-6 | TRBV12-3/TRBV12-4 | CASSLGSEHSPLHF
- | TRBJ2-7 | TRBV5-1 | CASSPGAYGYYEQYF
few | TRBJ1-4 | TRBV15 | CATSRPTGTNEKLFF
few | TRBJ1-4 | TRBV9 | CASSPRGTGGEKLFF
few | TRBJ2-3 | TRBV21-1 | CASSKAFGHRKVTDTQYF
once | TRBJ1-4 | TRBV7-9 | CASSLVVGEKLFF
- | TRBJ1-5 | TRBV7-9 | CASAGTGRGQPQHF
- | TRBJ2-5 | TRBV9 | CASSVEGTSQRTQYF
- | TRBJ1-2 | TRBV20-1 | CSARDRFYYGYTF
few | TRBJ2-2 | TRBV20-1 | CSARLAGRIGTGELFF
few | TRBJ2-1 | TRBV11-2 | CASSSLAGRGPHEQFF
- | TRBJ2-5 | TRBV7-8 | CASSLKYIRETQYF
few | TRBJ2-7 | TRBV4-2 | CASSPPGTSVQYF
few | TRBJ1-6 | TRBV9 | CASSVAANSPLHF
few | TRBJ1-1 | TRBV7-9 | CASSLATVTEAFF
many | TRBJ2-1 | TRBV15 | CATSTRDVYNEQFF
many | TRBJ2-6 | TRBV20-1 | CSAKVEAGSGANVLTF
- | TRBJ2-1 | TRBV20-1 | CSARTLTGNEQFF
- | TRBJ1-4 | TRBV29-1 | CSVGTGGDGEKLFF
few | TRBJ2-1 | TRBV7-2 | CASSLEVGSYNEQFF
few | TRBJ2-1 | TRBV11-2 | CASSLDGLNNEQFF
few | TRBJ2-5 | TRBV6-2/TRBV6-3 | CASSRTYGRQETQYF
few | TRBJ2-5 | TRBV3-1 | CASSQQQGETQYF